This T cell receptor (beta chain) derives from a study of T cells in Graves' hyperthyroidism and ophthalmopathy. Study findings and constraints: Most expanded thyroid clonotypes above 0.001 recurred in blood.

The study excluded patients with uncontrolled infection, other autoimmune disease, pregnancy or lactation. It was RNA transcripts that yielded the amplified TCR beta CDR3 regions. TCR CDR3 regions were first amplified by RT-PCR with HTBI primers. TCRdb re-called the multiplex PCR reads through MiXCR, storing one row per CDR3 protein. Of about 510,000 distinct CDR3 sequences listed, around 43% are singletons. Germline-derived CDR1 and CDR2 are SNHLY and FYNNEI. The CDR3 spans 15 residues. Between the trimmed V and J ends, which lost 0 bases and 4 bases, there was a span of 12 bases. On this clonotype itself: Its antigen is still unknown.

The TCR was taken from an adult woman with Graves' disease, either hyperthyroidism or ophthalmopathy (not recorded which). Specimen: peripheral blood or thyroid tissue (not recorded which). The V and J genes are TRBV2 and TRBJ1-2; D not certain. The CDR3 DNA sequence: TGTGCCAGCAGTGAAGCGGGCAGCAGTTTCTATGGCTACACCTTC. This gives the protein CASSEAGSSFYGYTF.